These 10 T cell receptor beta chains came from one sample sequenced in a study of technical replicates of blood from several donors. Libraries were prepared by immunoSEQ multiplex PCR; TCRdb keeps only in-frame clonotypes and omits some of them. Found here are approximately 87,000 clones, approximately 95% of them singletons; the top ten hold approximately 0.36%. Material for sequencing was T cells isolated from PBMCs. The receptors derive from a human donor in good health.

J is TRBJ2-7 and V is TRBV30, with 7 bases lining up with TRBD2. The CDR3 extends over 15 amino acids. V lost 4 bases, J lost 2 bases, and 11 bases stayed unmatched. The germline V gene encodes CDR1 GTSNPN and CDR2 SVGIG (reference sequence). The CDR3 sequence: CAWNRLAERPYEQYF. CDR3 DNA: TGTGCCTGGAACCGTCTAGCGGAACGACCCTACGAGCAGTACTTC.

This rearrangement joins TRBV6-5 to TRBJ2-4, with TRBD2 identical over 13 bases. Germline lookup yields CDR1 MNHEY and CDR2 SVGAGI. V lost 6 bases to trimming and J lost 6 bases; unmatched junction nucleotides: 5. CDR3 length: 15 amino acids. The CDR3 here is CASSPGTSGINIQYF. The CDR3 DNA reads TGTGCCAGCAGCCCCGGGACTAGCGGGATAAACATTCAGTACTTC.

CDR3 loop: CASSRGTSSYEQYF. CDR3 nucleotide sequence: TGTGCCAGCTCTAGGGGTACGAGCTCCTACGAGCAGTACTTC. The chain links TRBV6-5 to TRBJ2-7; maybe TRBD1 (5 bases). The V end lost 8 bases, the J end lost 0 bases, and 14 bases lay between the germline ends. The CDR3 contains 14 residues. Per germline, CDR1 MNHEY and CDR2 SVGAGI.

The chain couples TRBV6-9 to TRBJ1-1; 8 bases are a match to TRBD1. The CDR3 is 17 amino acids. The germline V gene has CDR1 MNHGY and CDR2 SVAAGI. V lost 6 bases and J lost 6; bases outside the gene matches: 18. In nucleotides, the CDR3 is TGTGCCAGCAGACCAACCTCCGACAGGGGAAAGACTTCTGAAGCTTTCTTT. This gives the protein CASRPTSDRGKTSEAFF.

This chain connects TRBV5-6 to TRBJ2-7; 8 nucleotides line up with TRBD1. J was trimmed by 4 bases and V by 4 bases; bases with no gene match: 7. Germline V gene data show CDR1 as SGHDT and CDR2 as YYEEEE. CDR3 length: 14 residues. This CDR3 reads CASSPGQGGYEQYF. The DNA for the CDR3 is TGTGCCAGCAGCCCCGGACAGGGAGGATACGAGCAGTACTTC.

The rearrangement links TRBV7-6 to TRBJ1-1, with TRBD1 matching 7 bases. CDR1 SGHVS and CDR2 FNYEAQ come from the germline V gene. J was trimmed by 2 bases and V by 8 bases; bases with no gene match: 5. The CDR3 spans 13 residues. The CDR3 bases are TGTGCCAGCCGCCGACAGGGAAACACTGAAGCTTTCTTT. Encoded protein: CASRRQGNTEAFF.

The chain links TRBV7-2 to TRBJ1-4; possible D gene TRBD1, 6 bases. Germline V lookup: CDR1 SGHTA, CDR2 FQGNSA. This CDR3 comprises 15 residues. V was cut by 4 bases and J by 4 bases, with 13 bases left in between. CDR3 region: CASSYTGNDNEKLFF. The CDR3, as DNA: TGTGCCAGCAGCTACACAGGGAACGATAATGAAAAACTGTTTTTT.

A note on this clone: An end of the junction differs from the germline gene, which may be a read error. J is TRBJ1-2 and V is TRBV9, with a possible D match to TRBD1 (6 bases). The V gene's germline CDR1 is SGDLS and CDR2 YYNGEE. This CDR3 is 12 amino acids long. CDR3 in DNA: TGTGCCAGCAGCTTACAGGGTTATGACTACACCTTC. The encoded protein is CASSLQGYDYTF. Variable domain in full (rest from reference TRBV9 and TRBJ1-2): DSGVTQTPKHLITATGQRVTLRCSPRSGDLSVYWYQQSLDQGLQFLIQYYNGEERAKGNILERFSAQQFPDLHSELNLSSLELGDSALYFCASSLQGYDYTFGSGTRLTVV.

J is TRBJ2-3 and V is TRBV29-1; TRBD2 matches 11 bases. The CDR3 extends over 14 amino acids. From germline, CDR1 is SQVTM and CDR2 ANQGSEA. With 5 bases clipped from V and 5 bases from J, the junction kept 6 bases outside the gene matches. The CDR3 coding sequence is TGCAGCGTTTGGCTAGCGGGAGGTGGAGATACGCAGTATTTT. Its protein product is CSVWLAGGGDTQYF.

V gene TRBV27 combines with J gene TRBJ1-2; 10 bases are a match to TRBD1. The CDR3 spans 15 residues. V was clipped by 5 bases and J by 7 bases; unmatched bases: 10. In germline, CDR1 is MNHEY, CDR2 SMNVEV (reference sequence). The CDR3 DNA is TGTGCCAGCAGTGAAGGGGGACAGGGGTTGAGTGGCTACACCTTC. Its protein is CASSEGGQGLSGYTF.